These 16 T cell receptor beta chains originate from one sample sequenced in a study of spatial heterogeneity in lung cancer. Regarding the study as a whole: Counts of expanded alpha and beta TCRs within tumors tracked the tumor nonsynonymous mutation count.

Time point denoted: sample taken at primary tumor resection. Their antigens remain unidentified. TCRdb redid the calling of the 5' RACE reads with MiXCR, one entry per CDR3 protein. This table holds approximately 8,500 distinct CDR3 sequences, 5.4% found once. The sequences come from lung tumor tissue, collected at surgery. These receptors were collected from a male donor with early-stage non-small cell lung cancer.

This clonotype is classed as medium-sized. The V call is TRBV12-3 or TRBV12-4, the J call TRBJ1-4; a possible D gene is TRBD1 (6 bases). CDR3 size: 15 residues. The V end lost 4 bases, the J end lost 8 bases, and 17 bases lay between the germline ends. CDR3 bases: TGTGCCAGCAGTTCCTCAGGGGATTTAGGGGAAAAACTGTTTTTT. Its translation is CASSSSGDLGEKLFF.

This chain connects TRBV10-3 to TRBJ2-1; 10 nucleotides line up with TRBD2. CDR1 is ENHRY, CDR2 SYGVKD, per germline. The CDR3 spans 15 residues. The junction had 5 bases not matched to a gene; V was cut back by 2 bases and J by 7 bases. CDR3 DNA: TGTGCCATCAGTGAGAGCGGGAGGGCCGGAAATGAGCAGTTCTTC. Its translation: CAISESGRAGNEQFF.

This chain uses TRBV15 with TRBJ2-5; D is possibly TRBD2 (5 bases). CDR3 length: 14 amino acids. V lost 0 bases to trimming and J lost 7 bases, with 12 bases between them. The germline V gene encodes CDR1 LNHNV and CDR2 YYDKDF (reference sequence). CDR3 nucleotide sequence: TGTGCCACCAGCAGAGATCCCATTGGGAGGACCCAGTACTTC. It is translated as CATSRDPIGRTQYF.

A few counts support this clonotype. The V and J genes are TRBV29-1 and TRBJ2-3, with 12 bases aligning to TRBD1. In germline, CDR1 is SQVTM, CDR2 ANQGSEA. The CDR3 consists of 17 residues. The trim removed 6 bases at V and 4 bases at J, leaving 14 bases unmatched. CDR3 region: CSVKTIFGTGGADTQYF. The CDR3 region has the DNA TGCAGCGTCAAGACCATCTTTGGGACAGGGGGCGCAGATACGCAGTATTTT.

In this sample, this clonotype turned up many times. The V and J genes are TRBV5-4 and TRBJ2-1; TRBD1 might be the D (6 bases). CDR1 and CDR2 (germline): SGHNT, YYREEE (reference sequence). This CDR3 spans 15 amino acids. The V gene lost 2 bases and the J gene lost 4 bases, with 13 bases spanning the gap. In nucleotides, the CDR3 is TGTGCCAGCAGCTTTGAGACAGGTAGATACAATGAGCAGTTCTTC. This codes for CASSFETGRYNEQFF.

This clonotype was seen ten or more times. V gene TRBV7-8 combines with J gene TRBJ1-2; weak D call: TRBD1 (5 bases). The CDR3 runs 15 residues. Germline V lookup: CDR1 SGHVS, CDR2 FQNEAQ. The V gene lost 5 bases and the J gene lost 0 bases, with 13 bases spanning the gap. The CDR3 here is CASSVRDFSNYGYTF. For the CDR3, the DNA is TGTGCCAGCAGCGTCCGGGACTTTTCTAACTATGGCTACACCTTC. The full variable domain, its missing parts supplied by reference TRBV7-8 and TRBJ1-2, is GAGVSQSPRYKVAKRGQDVALRCDPISGHVSLFWYQQALGQGPEFLTYFQNEAQLDKSGLPSDRFFAERPEGSVSTLKIQRTQQEDSAVYLCASSVRDFSNYGYTFGSGTRLTVV.

This clonotype was picked up many times. The V and J genes are TRBV4-2 and TRBJ1-6; D is undetermined. The CDR3 spans 13 residues. In germline, CDR1 is LGHNA, CDR2 YNFKEQ. Trimming shortened V by 1 base and J by 10 bases, and 8 bases separated the two germline ends. CDR3 loop: CASSQGARSPLHF. The CDR3 DNA sequence: TGTGCCAGCAGCCAAGGGGCCAGGTCACCCCTCCACTTT.

By sample fraction, this clonotype is medium-sized. The chain joins TRBV5-1 to TRBJ2-3, with TRBD1 matching 7 bases. The length of the CDR3 is 15 residues. The ends lost 2 bases at V and 1 base at J; junction bases unmatched: 4. Looked up from germline, CDR1 is SGHRS and CDR2 is YFSETQ. CDR3 DNA sequence: TGCGCCAGCAGCTTCGGGACAGCTGGCACAGATACGCAGTATTTT. Its protein is CASSFGTAGTDTQYF.

This clonotype was recorded at least ten times. The CDR3, as DNA: TGTGCCACCAGTGATACCGGGACTTTCCAAGAGACCCAGTACTTC. Amino acids: CATSDTGTFQETQYF. This chain joins TRBV24-1 and TRBJ2-5; perhaps TRBD2 as D (6 bases). Germline loops: CDR1 KGHDR, CDR2 SFDVKD. Trimming stripped 3 bases from V and 1 base from J, with 11 bases between. This CDR3 comprises 15 residues.

In this sample, this clonotype turned up many times. The chain has TRBV2 and TRBJ2-1; unclear D gene. The CDR3 runs to 15 residues. The V gene's germline CDR1 is SNHLY and CDR2 FYNNEI. The V gene lost 1 base and the J gene lost 0 bases, with 7 bases spanning the gap. The CDR3 protein is CASSEDRFSYNEQFF. The CDR3 DNA follows: TGTGCCAGCAGTGAAGACCGCTTCTCCTACAATGAGCAGTTCTTC.

This clonotype was counted at least ten times. J is TRBJ1-2 and V is TRBV5-4, with TRBD1 matching 10 bases. Trimming cost V 6 bases and J 0 bases; bases outside gene matches: 8. The germline gives CDR1 SGHNT, CDR2 YYREEE (reference sequence). This CDR3 comprises 16 residues. The CDR3 sequence: CASKPGQGTSNYGYTF. The CDR3 nucleotides are TGTGCCAGCAAACCGGGACAGGGGACCTCTAACTATGGCTACACCTTC.

This clonotype was detected a few times. The DNA of the CDR3 is TGTGCCAGTAGTATCTTAACAGGGGACGCTGGGGCCAACGTCCTGACTTTC. Protein: CASSILTGDAGANVLTF. This chain links TRBV19 with TRBJ2-6; 7 bases match TRBD1. Germline V gene data show CDR1 as LNHDA and CDR2 as SQIVND (reference sequence). Trimming at V came to 3 bases and at J to 2 bases, leaving 7 bases not matched to a gene. CDR3 length equals 17 residues. Combining the CDR3 with reference TRBV19 and TRBJ2-6 gives the whole variable domain DGGITQSPKYLFRKEGQNVTLSCEQNLNHDAMYWYRQDPGQGLRLIYYSQIVNDFQKGDIAEGYSVSREKKESFPLTVTSAQKNPTAFYLCASSILTGDAGANVLTFGAGSRLTVL.

The rearrangement joins TRBV12-3 or TRBV12-4 to TRBJ1-1; the D gene is possibly TRBD1 (6 bases). Trimming shortened V by 4 bases and J by 1 base, and 16 bases separated the two germline ends. CDR3 length: 16 residues. The CDR3 sequence is CASSSSTGPANTEAFF. The CDR3 coding sequence is TGTGCCAGCAGTTCCTCAACAGGGCCTGCGAACACTGAAGCTTTCTTT.

This clonotype was observed many times. The chain recombines TRBV19 with TRBJ1-2, with no clear D. Trimming shortened V by 5 bases and J by 0 bases, and 7 bases separated the two germline ends. The germline CDR1 and CDR2 sequences are LNHDA and SQIVND (reference sequence). The CDR3 is 13 residues long. Written as DNA, the CDR3 is TGTGCCAGTAGTCCGACACCTAACTATGGCTACACCTTC. It encodes CASSPTPNYGYTF.

This clonotype was picked up many times. V and J are TRBV6-2 or TRBV6-3 and TRBJ1-5; tentative D call: TRBD1 (5 bases). Trimming took 4 bases from V and 3 from J, leaving 10 bases between them. CDR1 MNHEY and CDR2 SVGEGT come from the germline V gene. This CDR3 has 14 residues. The CDR3 loop reads CASSWQGDNQPQHF. CDR3 DNA sequence: TGTGCCAGCAGTTGGCAGGGAGACAATCAGCCCCAGCATTTT.

This clonotype occurred a few times. The chain joins TRBV7-2 to TRBJ2-5, with TRBD1 matching 7 bases. The germline CDR1 and CDR2 sequences are SGHTA and FQGNSA. The CDR3 loop spans 14 amino acids. After removal of 3 bases from V and 5 bases from J, the junction contained 6 bases not matched to a gene. The chain's CDR3 is CASSLDRSRETQYF. The CDR3 nucleotides read TGTGCCAGCAGCTTGGACAGGTCTAGGGAGACCCAGTACTTC.